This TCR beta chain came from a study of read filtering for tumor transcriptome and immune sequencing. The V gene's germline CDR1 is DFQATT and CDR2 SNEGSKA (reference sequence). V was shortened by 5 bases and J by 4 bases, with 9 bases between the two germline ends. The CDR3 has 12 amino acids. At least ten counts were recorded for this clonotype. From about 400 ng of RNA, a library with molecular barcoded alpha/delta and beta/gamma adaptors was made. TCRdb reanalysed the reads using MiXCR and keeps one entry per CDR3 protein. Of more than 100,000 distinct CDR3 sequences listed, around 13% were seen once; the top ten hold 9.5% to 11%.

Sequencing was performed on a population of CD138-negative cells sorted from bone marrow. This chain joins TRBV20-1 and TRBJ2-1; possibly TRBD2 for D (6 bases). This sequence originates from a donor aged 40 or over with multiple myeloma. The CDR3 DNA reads TGCAGTGCTGGGACTGGGTACAATGAGCAGTTCTTC. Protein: CSAGTGYNEQFF.